Listed below are T cell receptor beta chains from one sample, sequenced in a study of cytomegalovirus exposure and HLA in healthy donors. Measured with immunoSEQ multiplex PCR; TCRdb has only the in-frame clones, and not every one. The top ten hold 4.5% to 5% of the sample, which has approximately 150,000 clones, 70% to 75% seen once. The sample consisted of PBMCs. The receptors were gathered from a man aged 18 to 30 in good health and CMV-seropositive. CDR3s include the opening cysteine and the closing phenylalanine or tryptophan. Each record gives: D gene, J gene, V gene, clone size, CDR3 protein, CDR3 DNA. D genes are given only for firm matches. The size of a clone is reported for some rows only, either as once, few or many, or as a class for expanded clones.

d_gene: NA
j_gene: TRBJ2-3
v_gene: TRBV2
abundance: NA
CDR3aa: CASRRTHNSDTQYF
CDR3nt: TGTGCCAGCAGGAGGACACATAATTCAGATACGCAGTATTTT

d_gene: NA
j_gene: TRBJ2-3
v_gene: TRBV7-9
abundance: NA
CDR3aa: CASSLGHRTTDTQYF
CDR3nt: TGTGCCAGCAGCTTAGGTCACAGGACCACAGATACGCAGTATTTT

d_gene: NA
j_gene: TRBJ2-5
v_gene: TRBV29-1
abundance: NA
CDR3aa: CSVIGDSRETQYF
CDR3nt: TGCAGCGTTATAGGGGACTCTCGAGAGACCCAGTACTTC

d_gene: TRBD2
j_gene: TRBJ2-3
v_gene: TRBV5-6
abundance: NA
CDR3aa: CASSFGGRAAGSDTQYF
CDR3nt: TGTGCCAGCAGCTTTGGCGGGAGGGCGGCGGGATCAGATACGCAGTATTTT

d_gene: NA
j_gene: TRBJ1-6
v_gene: TRBV5-1
abundance: few
CDR3aa: CASSLGQGQVYSPLHF
CDR3nt: TGCGCCAGCAGCTTGGGGCAGGGGCAGGTTTATTCACCCCTCCACTTT

d_gene: NA
j_gene: TRBJ2-1
v_gene: TRBV19
abundance: NA
CDR3aa: CASSGGGFYNEQFF
CDR3nt: TGTGCCAGTAGTGGGGGCGGATTCTACAATGAGCAGTTCTTC

d_gene: TRBD2
j_gene: TRBJ2-5
v_gene: TRBV27
abundance: once
CDR3aa: CASSLGLAGGLAQYF
CDR3nt: TGTGCCAGCAGCCTGGGACTAGCGGGAGGTCTGGCCCAGTACTTC

d_gene: NA
j_gene: TRBJ1-2
v_gene: TRBV19
abundance: NA
CDR3aa: CASRSFYGYTF
CDR3nt: TGTGCCAGTAGATCTTTCTATGGCTACACCTTC

d_gene: NA
j_gene: TRBJ1-2
v_gene: TRBV19
abundance: NA
CDR3aa: CASSLAPPGINYGYTF
CDR3nt: TGTGCCAGTAGTCTCGCACCCCCAGGGATAAACTATGGCTACACCTTC

d_gene: NA
j_gene: TRBJ1-5
v_gene: TRBV6-6
abundance: few
CDR3aa: CASSSQYSNQPQHF
CDR3nt: TGTGCCAGCAGTTCGCAGTATAGCAATCAGCCCCAGCATTTT

d_gene: TRBD2
j_gene: TRBJ2-3
v_gene: TRBV27
abundance: NA
CDR3aa: CASSLQRDTDTQYF
CDR3nt: TGTGCCAGCAGCCTACAGCGGGACACAGATACGCAGTATTTT

d_gene: TRBD1
j_gene: TRBJ2-2
v_gene: TRBV7-2
abundance: NA
CDR3aa: CASSSGGADTGELFF
CDR3nt: TGTGCCAGCAGCTCAGGGGGCGCGGACACCGGGGAGCTGTTTTTT

d_gene: TRBD2
j_gene: TRBJ2-5
v_gene: TRBV30
abundance: NA
CDR3aa: CAWGGSGRDETQYF
CDR3nt: TGTGCCTGGGGGGGAAGCGGGAGGGATGAGACCCAGTACTTC

d_gene: NA
j_gene: TRBJ1-4
v_gene: TRBV2
abundance: few
CDR3aa: CASSEALGLNEKLFF
CDR3nt: TGTGCCAGCAGTGAAGCGTTGGGGCTTAATGAAAAACTGTTTTTT

d_gene: NA
j_gene: TRBJ2-3
v_gene: TRBV6-1
abundance: NA
CDR3aa: CASRRQDGPDTQYF
CDR3nt: TGTGCCAGCAGGAGACAGGACGGGCCAGATACGCAGTATTTT

d_gene: TRBD1
j_gene: TRBJ2-3
v_gene: TRBV30
abundance: NA
CDR3aa: CAWTPGQSTDTQYF
CDR3nt: TGTGCCTGGACACCGGGACAGAGTACAGATACGCAGTATTTT

d_gene: TRBD1
j_gene: TRBJ2-6
v_gene: TRBV19
abundance: NA
CDR3aa: CASSDLQGSTGANVLTF
CDR3nt: TGTGCCAGTAGCGACTTACAGGGGAGCACTGGGGCCAACGTCCTGACTTTC

d_gene: NA
j_gene: TRBJ1-2
v_gene: TRBV28
abundance: NA
CDR3aa: CASSLSRSYGYTF
CDR3nt: TGTGCCAGCAGTTTATCTAGGAGTTATGGCTACACCTTC

d_gene: NA
j_gene: TRBJ1-5
v_gene: TRBV10-2
abundance: NA
CDR3aa: CASSERRGGNQPQHF
CDR3nt: TGCGCCAGCAGTGAAAGGAGAGGAGGGAATCAGCCCCAGCATTTT

d_gene: NA
j_gene: TRBJ1-2
v_gene: TRBV4-1
abundance: NA
CDR3aa: CASSQDSVNYGYTF
CDR3nt: TGCGCCAGCAGCCAAGATTCGGTTAACTATGGCTACACCTTC

d_gene: TRBD1
j_gene: TRBJ1-1
v_gene: TRBV9
abundance: NA
CDR3aa: CASSSGTGNTEAFF
CDR3nt: TGTGCCAGCAGCTCGGGGACAGGGAACACTGAAGCTTTCTTT

d_gene: NA
j_gene: TRBJ2-2
v_gene: TRBV5-1
abundance: NA
CDR3aa: CASSLALDSGELFF
CDR3nt: TGCGCCAGCAGCTTGGCCCTCGACAGCGGGGAGCTGTTTTTT

d_gene: TRBD2
j_gene: TRBJ2-3
v_gene: TRBV10-3
abundance: NA
CDR3aa: CAISTGTSGRNTDTQYF
CDR3nt: TGTGCCATCAGCACCGGGACTAGCGGGAGGAACACAGATACGCAGTATTTT

d_gene: TRBD2
j_gene: TRBJ2-1
v_gene: TRBV30
abundance: NA
CDR3aa: CAWKSGRGFF
CDR3nt: TGTGCCTGGAAGAGCGGGAGGGGGTTCTTC

d_gene: TRBD2
j_gene: TRBJ2-5
v_gene: TRBV2
abundance: NA
CDR3aa: CASHSGIRETQYF
CDR3nt: TGTGCCAGCCATAGCGGGATTCGGGAGACCCAGTACTTC

d_gene: TRBD1
j_gene: TRBJ2-4
v_gene: TRBV7-9
abundance: NA
CDR3aa: CASSHGTGGSKNIQYF
CDR3nt: TGTGCCAGCAGCCACGGGACAGGGGGATCCAAAAACATTCAGTACTTC

d_gene: NA
j_gene: TRBJ2-5
v_gene: TRBV28
abundance: NA
CDR3aa: CASMRETQYF
CDR3nt: TGTGCCAGCATGCGGGAGACCCAGTACTTC

d_gene: TRBD2
j_gene: TRBJ2-1
v_gene: TRBV27
abundance: NA
CDR3aa: CASSLSPPGLAGWSSYNEQFF
CDR3nt: TGTGCCAGCAGTTTATCGCCCCCGGGACTAGCGGGGTGGAGCTCCTACAATGAGCAGTTCTTC

d_gene: NA
j_gene: TRBJ2-1
v_gene: TRBV7-2
abundance: NA
CDR3aa: CASSRGLGNEQFF
CDR3nt: TGTGCCAGCAGCAGGGGATTAGGAAATGAGCAGTTCTTC

d_gene: TRBD2
j_gene: TRBJ2-3
v_gene: TRBV15
abundance: NA
CDR3aa: CATSERGRTDTQYF
CDR3nt: TGTGCCACCAGCGAGCGGGGGCGCACAGATACGCAGTATTTT

d_gene: TRBD2
j_gene: TRBJ2-5
v_gene: TRBV28
abundance: NA
CDR3aa: CASSLGLAGEGETQYF
CDR3nt: TGTGCCAGCAGTCTGGGACTAGCGGGGGAGGGAGAGACCCAGTACTTC

d_gene: TRBD1
j_gene: TRBJ1-4
v_gene: TRBV18
abundance: NA
CDR3aa: CASSLWTGQANEKLFF
CDR3nt: TGTGCCAGCTCACTATGGACGGGACAGGCTAATGAAAAACTGTTTTTT

d_gene: NA
j_gene: TRBJ2-1
v_gene: TRBV27
abundance: NA
CDR3aa: CASSSNRGTLSYNEQFF
CDR3nt: TGTGCCAGCAGTTCGAACCGGGGGACCCTCTCCTACAATGAGCAGTTCTTC

d_gene: NA
j_gene: TRBJ1-1
v_gene: TRBV27
abundance: NA
CDR3aa: CASSPRTGTTEAFF
CDR3nt: TGTGCCAGCAGTCCTAGAACAGGGACCACTGAAGCTTTCTTT

d_gene: NA
j_gene: TRBJ1-4
v_gene: TRBV30
abundance: NA
CDR3aa: CAFSLSSEKLFF
CDR3nt: TGTGCCTTTTCTCTTTCGTCTGAAAAACTGTTTTTT

d_gene: NA
j_gene: TRBJ1-1
v_gene: TRBV27
abundance: NA
CDR3aa: CASAEEGVNTEAFF
CDR3nt: TGTGCCAGCGCCGAGGAGGGTGTGAACACTGAAGCTTTCTTT

d_gene: NA
j_gene: TRBJ1-1
v_gene: TRBV6-1
abundance: NA
CDR3aa: CASSPSFLTEAFF
CDR3nt: TGTGCCAGCAGCCCCTCTTTTCTGACTGAAGCTTTCTTT

d_gene: TRBD1
j_gene: TRBJ1-1
v_gene: TRBV11-3
abundance: NA
CDR3aa: CASSRTGLEAFF
CDR3nt: TGTGCCAGCAGTCGGACAGGACTCGAAGCTTTCTTT

d_gene: NA
j_gene: TRBJ1-1
v_gene: TRBV7-7
abundance: NA
CDR3aa: CASSQTVNTEAFF
CDR3nt: TGTGCTAGCAGCCAGACAGTTAACACTGAAGCTTTCTTT

d_gene: TRBD1
j_gene: TRBJ1-3
v_gene: TRBV30
abundance: NA
CDR3aa: CAWSSQGASAGNTIYF
CDR3nt: TGTGCCTGGAGTTCCCAGGGGGCTTCAGCTGGAAACACCATATATTTT

d_gene: NA
j_gene: TRBJ1-1
v_gene: TRBV6-1
abundance: NA
CDR3aa: CASSVQVFAFF
CDR3nt: TGTGCCAGCAGTGTCCAGGTTTTCGCTTTCTTT

d_gene: NA
j_gene: TRBJ2-5
v_gene: TRBV6-5
abundance: NA
CDR3aa: CASSYSRGETQYF
CDR3nt: TGTGCCAGCAGTTACTCGCGGGGAGAGACCCAGTACTTC

d_gene: NA
j_gene: TRBJ1-3
v_gene: TRBV7-9
abundance: many
CDR3aa: CASSLRKGQENTIYF
CDR3nt: TGTGCCAGCAGCTTACGGAAGGGGCAGGAAAACACCATATATTTT

d_gene: TRBD1
j_gene: TRBJ1-2
v_gene: TRBV18
abundance: NA
CDR3aa: CASSPSADRVARDGYTF
CDR3nt: TGTGCCAGCTCACCTTCCGCCGACAGGGTTGCGCGGGATGGCTACACCTTC

d_gene: TRBD2
j_gene: TRBJ2-3
v_gene: TRBV5-4
abundance: NA
CDR3aa: CASSSGLDTDTQYF
CDR3nt: TGTGCCAGCAGCTCTGGACTAGACACAGATACGCAGTATTTT

d_gene: TRBD1
j_gene: TRBJ1-5
v_gene: TRBV19
abundance: few
CDR3aa: CASSIGRKDRGQVGNQPQHF
CDR3nt: TGTGCCAGTAGTATCGGTAGAAAGGACAGGGGGCAAGTGGGCAATCAGCCCCAGCATTTT

d_gene: NA
j_gene: TRBJ2-5
v_gene: TRBV10-3
abundance: NA
CDR3aa: CAISEGTGKETQYF
CDR3nt: TGTGCCATCAGTGAGGGCACCGGGAAAGAGACCCAGTACTTC

d_gene: TRBD1
j_gene: TRBJ1-5
v_gene: TRBV2
abundance: NA
CDR3aa: CASRLQGGYQPQHF
CDR3nt: TGTGCCAGCCGACTACAGGGGGGCTATCAGCCCCAGCATTTT

d_gene: TRBD2
j_gene: TRBJ2-3
v_gene: TRBV15
abundance: once
CDR3aa: CATSATLGLAGLADTQYF
CDR3nt: TGTGCCACCAGCGCAACGTTGGGACTAGCGGGGCTCGCGGATACGCAGTATTTT

d_gene: NA
j_gene: TRBJ1-1
v_gene: TRBV5-1
abundance: NA
CDR3aa: CASSLVRDSGGDEAFF
CDR3nt: TGCGCCAGCAGCTTGGTTCGGGACTCGGGAGGTGATGAAGCTTTCTTT

d_gene: NA
j_gene: TRBJ2-5
v_gene: TRBV5-1
abundance: NA
CDR3aa: CASSPAISGGLGGETQYF
CDR3nt: TGCGCCAGCAGCCCTGCGATCTCGGGGGGACTAGGGGGCGAGACCCAGTACTTC

d_gene: TRBD1
j_gene: TRBJ2-3
v_gene: TRBV5-1
abundance: NA
CDR3aa: CASSRDRLTDTQYF
CDR3nt: TGCGCCAGCAGCCGGGACAGGTTGACAGATACGCAGTATTTT

d_gene: TRBD1
j_gene: TRBJ2-2
v_gene: TRBV5-8
abundance: NA
CDR3aa: CASSFRGHYGELFF
CDR3nt: TGTGCCAGCAGCTTCAGGGGGCATTACGGGGAGCTGTTTTTT

d_gene: TRBD2
j_gene: TRBJ2-3
v_gene: TRBV5-1
abundance: NA
CDR3aa: CASIPAGGSNTQYF
CDR3nt: TGCGCCAGCATACCGGCGGGAGGGTCGAATACGCAGTATTTT

d_gene: NA
j_gene: TRBJ2-6
v_gene: TRBV28
abundance: NA
CDR3aa: CASSRGLAGANVLTF
CDR3nt: TGTGCCAGCAGTCGAGGTTTGGCTGGGGCCAACGTCCTGACTTTC